This T cell receptor (beta chain) was identified in a study of PD-1 blockade in classical Hodgkin lymphoma. Study-level findings and limits: It was reported that newly diagnosed patients had less baseline TCR diversity than healthy donors.

This clone was observed once. Its target is unknown. Each patient's relapse followed autologous stem cell transplantation, and brentuximab vedotin exposure varied. Here immunoSEQ multiplex PCR was the method, and the copy in TCRdb shows in-frame clones only, minus some. The sample holds some 25,000 clones, roughly 65% seen once. CDR3 length: 14 residues. Per germline, CDR1 WNHNN and CDR2 SYGVQD (reference sequence). V lost 0 bases, J lost 4 bases, and 10 bases lay in between. The rearrangement links TRBV10-1 to TRBJ2-7; the D is unclear. The source is a human donor with classical Hodgkin lymphoma. The sample consisted of peripheral blood mononuclear cells (PBMCs), taken before the second cycle of nivolumab. The CDR3 region has the DNA TGCGCCAGCAGTGAGTCGGGCGGACCGTACGAGCAGTACTTC. Translated, it gives CASSESGGPYEQYF.